This T cell receptor (beta chain) was found in a study of blood T cell repertoires in COVID-19. Study context: Specimens from acute and convalescent COVID-19 originated in the United States, Italy and Spain. The analysed material was cDNA or gDNA that came from T cells, B-cell-depleted T cells, or PBMCs.

Germline CDR1 is SGDLS and CDR2 is YYNGEE. The CDR3 loop spans 15 amino acids. V shed 0 bases and J 6 bases; nucleotides not matched to a gene: 7. Authors' analysis steps: Reference gene primer amplification in the assay estimated nucleated cell counts. The table came from immunoSEQ multiplex PCR; TCRdb's copy has only in-frame clones and leaves some out. V, J and clone size are taken as reported in that table, and D and trimming were inferred from the DNA itself. Of around 55,000 clones detected, over 75% appear once; the ten largest clones hold roughly 13%. This clone was found a few times. The sample was peripheral blood. This TCR derives from a human donor in a cohort sampled during active COVID-19. The chain joins TRBV9 to TRBJ2-7, with 9 bases lining up with TRBD1. CDR3 protein: CASSVATGGLGEQYF. CDR3 nucleotides: TGTGCCAGCAGCGTAGCTACAGGGGGCTTAGGCGAGCAGTACTTC.